The 27 T cell receptor beta chains below come from one sample, sequenced in a study of PD-1 and CTLA-4 blockade in melanoma. Generated by immunoSEQ multiplex PCR, the TCRdb table keeps only in-frame clones and is missing some. The sample holds fewer than 35,000 clones, about 88% seen once. The sample here was CD8+ T cells from peripheral blood, taken from a patient given anti-PD-1 treatment. The receptors here all came from a human donor with melanoma.

The V and J genes are TRBV4-1 and TRBJ1-5; D is undetermined. This CDR3 comprises 16 residues. Trimming took 0 bases from V and 2 from J, leaving 11 bases between them. From germline, CDR1 is MGHRA and CDR2 YSYEKL. The CDR3 DNA reads TGCGCCAGCAGCCAAGATTCGATTTCGGGCAATCAGCCCCAGCATTTT. The encoded protein is CASSQDSISGNQPQHF.

This clone is a singleton in its sample. The chain combines TRBV28 with TRBJ2-3; D remains unclear. Germline CDR1 MDHEN, CDR2 SYDVKM. The CDR3 has 15 residues. Trimming removed 5 bases from V and 3 bases from J, with 15 bases in between. In DNA, the CDR3 is TGTGCCAGCAGTACCTGGAGCCAGTGGACAGATACGCAGTATTTT. Translation gives CASSTWSQWTDTQYF.

V gene TRBV28 combines with J gene TRBJ1-2, with 9 bases lining up with TRBD1. The V segment lost 7 bases and the J segment 1 base; nucleotides outside the gene matches: 10. From germline, CDR1 is MDHEN and CDR2 SYDVKM. This CDR3 is 16 amino acids long. For the CDR3, the DNA is TGTGCCAGCATCCAGAACACAGGGGGCTTTAACTATGGCTACACCTTC. Protein product: CASIQNTGGFNYGYTF.

The chain employs TRBV24-1 and TRBJ1-2; D is unclear. V was shortened by 5 bases and J by 9 bases, with 0 bases between the two germline ends. The CDR3 runs 8 residues. Looked up from germline, CDR1 is KGHDR and CDR2 is SFDVKD. The DNA for the CDR3 is TGTGCCACCAGTGGCTACACCTTC. Its protein product is CATSGYTF.

The V call is TRBV5-5, the J call TRBJ1-1; D is uncertain. Germline lookup yields CDR1 SGHKS and CDR2 YYEKEE (reference sequence). The CDR3 totals 13 residues. V lost 0 bases and J 0 bases, leaving 3 bases between the germline ends. CDR3 region: CASSLVVNTEAFF. CDR3 sequence (DNA): TGTGCCAGCAGCTTGGTAGTGAACACTGAAGCTTTCTTT.

The chain is built from TRBV9 and TRBJ1-4; D gene unclear. V was shortened by 3 bases and J by 8 bases, with 17 bases between the two germline ends. This CDR3 has 15 residues. CDR1 and CDR2 from the germline V gene are SGDLS and YYNGEE. The CDR3 sequence is CASSDPSGKEEKLFF. CDR3 DNA: TGTGCCAGCAGCGACCCCTCGGGGAAGGAAGAAAAACTGTTTTTT. Supplemented by reference TRBV9 and TRBJ1-4, the full variable domain reads DSGVTQTPKHLITATGQRVTLRCSPRSGDLSVYWYQQSLDQGLQFLIQYYNGEERAKGNILERFSAQQFPDLHSELNLSSLELGDSALYFCASSDPSGKEEKLFFGSGTQLSVL.

The chain has TRBV14 and TRBJ1-2; 9 bases align to TRBD1. Germline V CDR1 and CDR2: SGHDN, FVKESK. Germline trimming cut 1 base from V and 6 bases from J; bases unmatched to any gene: 6. This CDR3 has 15 amino acids. The CDR3 nucleotides are TGTGCCAGCAGCCAAGGGCGAACAGGGGGCGATGGCTACACCTTC. Amino acids: CASSQGRTGGDGYTF.

The chain is built from TRBV24-1 and TRBJ2-2; no reliable D call. The CDR3 totals 16 residues. V gave up 0 bases and J gave up 7 bases, with 14 bases separating them. Germline-derived CDR1 and CDR2 are KGHDR and SFDVKD. The CDR3 sequence: CATSDLKATVDGELFF. CDR3 bases: TGTGCCACCAGTGATTTGAAGGCTACAGTCGACGGGGAGCTGTTTTTT.

V usage is TRBV14 and J usage is TRBJ2-7, with D unresolved. The CDR3 extends over 13 amino acids. The germline CDR1 and CDR2 sequences are SGHDN and FVKESK. Trimming left V 1 base short and J 3 bases short, with 7 bases between. The CDR3 loop is CASSQVGSYEQYF. CDR3 DNA: TGTGCCAGCAGCCAAGTGGGAAGCTACGAGCAGTACTTC.

This clone was picked up a small number of times. The rearrangement uses TRBV27 and TRBJ1-6; 7 nucleotides match TRBD1. V was pared by 2 bases and J by 10 bases, with 11 bases of the junction left unmatched. The CDR3 contains 16 residues. Germline assignment: CDR1 MNHEY and CDR2 SMNVEV (reference sequence). The CDR3 sequence: CASSLTIRDRDSPLHF. DNA of the CDR3: TGTGCCAGCAGTTTAACCATCCGCGACAGGGACTCACCCCTCCACTTT.

The chain couples TRBV7-6 to TRBJ2-3; D unresolved. The CDR3 covers 13 residues. The V end was cut by 0 bases, the J end by 6 bases, with 7 bases between. Germline V gene lookup returns CDR1 SGHVS and CDR2 FNYEAQ. CDR3 protein: CASSLAPGDTQYF. In DNA form, the CDR3 reads TGTGCCAGCAGCTTAGCTCCCGGGGATACGCAGTATTTT.

The J gene is TRBJ2-7, the V gene TRBV5-4; D unresolved. This CDR3 comprises 16 residues. Trimming took 0 bases from V and 2 from J, leaving 15 bases between them. Germline V gives CDR1 SGHNT, CDR2 YYREEE (reference sequence). In nucleotides, the CDR3 is TGTGCCAGCAGCTTGGCCCTGGAACACTTTACCTACGAGCAGTACTTC. It yields the protein CASSLALEHFTYEQYF.

V gene TRBV7-6 combines with J gene TRBJ1-1; D is perhaps TRBD1 (5 bases). Deletions cut 5 bases from V and 1 base from J, with 11 bases between. The length of the CDR3 is 14 residues. Germline CDR1 and CDR2: SGHVS and FNYEAQ. CDR3 amino acids: CASSPWDENTEAFF. CDR3 in DNA: TGTGCCAGCAGCCCTTGGGACGAGAACACTGAAGCTTTCTTT.

This clone occurred a few times. The rearrangement joins TRBV6-2 or TRBV6-3 to TRBJ2-1, with 12 bases that match TRBD2. The CDR3 covers 16 residues. V trimming: 0 bases; J trimming: 8 bases; junction bases outside the gene matches: 5. Germline V gene sequence: CDR1 MNHEY, CDR2 SVGEGT. The CDR3 reads CASSYSSSGGAYEQFF. The CDR3 DNA reads as TGTGCCAGCAGTTACTCGTCTAGCGGGGGGGCGTATGAGCAGTTCTTC.

This clone was seen more than once but under ten times. The rearrangement links TRBV6-5 to TRBJ1-1; 9 bases fit TRBD1. Trimming removed 6 bases from V and 3 bases from J; junction bases left unmatched: 8. This CDR3 is 15 amino acids long. Germline lookup yields CDR1 MNHEY and CDR2 SVGAGI. The CDR3 coding sequence is TGTGCCAGCAGGTCCCGGGACAGGGTGGACACTGAAGCTTTCTTT. The encoded protein is CASRSRDRVDTEAFF.

The chain recombines TRBV29-1 with TRBJ1-2, with D tentatively TRBD1 (6 bases). The germline CDR1 and CDR2 sequences are SQVTM and ANQGSEA. CDR3 length equals 13 residues. Trimming took off 0 bases at V and 8 bases at J, with 13 bases between the two ends. This CDR3 is CSVEEILQGGYTF. DNA of the CDR3: TGCAGCGTTGAAGAAATCCTCCAGGGGGGCTACACCTTC. Filled out from reference TRBV29-1 and TRBJ1-2, the complete variable domain reads SAVISQKPSRDICQRGTSLTIQCQVDSQVTMMFWYRQQPGQSLTLIATANQGSEATYESGFVIDKFPISRPNLTFSTLTVSNMSPEDSSIYLCSVEEILQGGYTFGSGTRLTVV.

This sequence joins TRBV6-1 and TRBJ1-3; D may be TRBD1 (6 bases). V was trimmed by 3 bases and J by 4 bases, leaving 13 bases between them. The CDR3 spans 15 residues. Germline V gives CDR1 MNHNS, CDR2 SASEGT. DNA for the CDR3: TGTGCCAGCAGTGAGGAGAGACAGGCGGGAAACACCATATATTTT. Its protein product is CASSEERQAGNTIYF.

CDR3 region: CASSQGQLSTDTQYF. CDR3 nucleotides: TGTGCCAGCAGTCAAGGACAGTTAAGCACAGATACGCAGTATTTT. V is TRBV7-9 and J is TRBJ2-3; possible D gene TRBD1, 6 bases. V gave up 6 bases and J gave up 0 bases, with 13 bases separating them. Germline lookup yields CDR1 SEHNR and CDR2 FQNEAQ (reference sequence). The CDR3 sequence is 15 residues long. The whole variable domain, remainder taken from reference TRBV7-9 and TRBJ2-3, is DTGVSQNPRHKITKRGQNVTFRCDPISEHNRLYWYRQTLGQGPEFLTYFQNEAQLEKSRLLSDRFSAERPKGSFSTLEIQRTEQGDSAMYLCASSQGQLSTDTQYFGPGTRLTVL.

The rearrangement uses TRBV9 and TRBJ2-3; 9 nucleotides line up with TRBD2. The J segment lost 2 bases and the V segment lost 3 bases, leaving 7 bases of the junction unmatched. The CDR3 loop spans 16 amino acids. Germline assignment: CDR1 SGDLS and CDR2 YYNGEE. CDR3 DNA sequence: TGTGCCAGCAGCGCAGACAGCGGGGGGCCCACAGATACGCAGTATTTT. It translates to CASSADSGGPTDTQYF. Full variable domain (outside the CDR3, taken from reference TRBV9 and TRBJ2-3): DSGVTQTPKHLITATGQRVTLRCSPRSGDLSVYWYQQSLDQGLQFLIQYYNGEERAKGNILERFSAQQFPDLHSELNLSSLELGDSALYFCASSADSGGPTDTQYFGPGTRLTVL.

The rearrangement joins TRBV25-1 to TRBJ2-4; D gene uncertain. Germline V CDR1 and CDR2: MGHDK, SYGVNS. Trimming took off 2 bases at V and 0 bases at J, with 11 bases between the two ends. This CDR3 spans 16 amino acids. The CDR3 DNA is TGTGCCAGCAGTGAAAGAAAAGGGATAGCCAAAAACATTCAGTACTTC. Its protein is CASSERKGIAKNIQYF.

This chain connects TRBV28 to TRBJ1-5, with a tentative D call TRBD1 (6 bases). Germline CDR1 and CDR2: MDHEN and SYDVKM. The CDR3 has 15 residues. With 6 bases removed from V and 2 bases from J, the gap between germline ends came to 14 bases. The CDR3 DNA is TGTGCCAGCAGATTGACAGGAACCCGCAATCAGCCCCAGCATTTT. Residues: CASRLTGTRNQPQHF.

The chain is built from TRBV29-1 and TRBJ1-2; 7 bases agree with TRBD1. CDR3 size: 14 residues. V was pared by 8 bases and J by 2 bases, with 11 bases of the junction left unmatched. Germline CDR1 and CDR2: SQVTM and ANQGSEA. Here the CDR3 reads CSIGTAARNYGYTF. DNA for the CDR3: TGCAGCATTGGGACAGCCGCCCGAAACTATGGCTACACCTTC.

The rearrangement uses TRBV5-1 and TRBJ2-7; 7 bases are a match to TRBD1. Germline assignment: CDR1 SGHRS and CDR2 YFSETQ. Trimming at V came to 0 bases and at J to 1 base, leaving 7 bases not matched to a gene. The CDR3 is 16 amino acids. DNA for the CDR3: TGCGCCAGCAGCTTGGCCACGGACAGGAATTCCTACGAGCAGTACTTC. Amino acids: CASSLATDRNSYEQYF.

This chain links TRBV30 with TRBJ1-1; D not resolved. Trimming shortened V by 3 bases and J by 1 base, and 6 bases separated the two germline ends. The CDR3 totals 12 residues. Germline V CDR1 and CDR2: GTSNPN, SVGIG (reference sequence). CDR3 amino acids: CAWSDKNTEAFF. CDR3 coding DNA: TGTGCCTGGAGCGACAAGAACACTGAAGCTTTCTTT.

The chain employs TRBV27 and TRBJ2-7; the D is unclear. Trimming cost V 5 bases and J 4 bases, with 21 bases left between them. Germline V gene sequence: CDR1 MNHEY, CDR2 SMNVEV (reference sequence). The CDR3 is made up of 16 amino acids. For the CDR3, the DNA is TGTGCCAGCAGTCCTTCCCTTGGACCTGTAGGTTACGAGCAGTACTTC. Translation: CASSPSLGPVGYEQYF.

This chain links TRBV19 with TRBJ2-2; weak D call: TRBD1 (5 bases). Trimming cost V 5 bases and J 6 bases, with 13 bases left between them. CDR3 length: 14 residues. CDR1 and CDR2 (germline): LNHDA, SQIVND (reference sequence). The CDR3 coding sequence is TGTGCCAGTAGTTTTGCAGGGCTGGCCGGGGAGCTGTTTTTT. It encodes CASSFAGLAGELFF.

V gene TRBV10-3 combines with J gene TRBJ2-7; no definite D call. V lost 4 bases to trimming and J lost 5 bases, with 6 bases between them. Germline CDR1 is ENHRY and CDR2 is SYGVKD. This CDR3 spans 11 amino acids. CDR3 region: CAISGADEQYF. The CDR3 DNA sequence: TGTGCCATCAGTGGGGCAGACGAGCAGTACTTC.